The 26 T cell receptor beta chains below come from one sample, sequenced in a study of technical replicates of blood from several donors (dated by TCRdb to the late 2010s). Library creation used the immunoSEQ multiplex PCR assay. Drawn from immuneACCESS, this table holds only the in-frame rearrangements with V and J called that TCRdb kept. Clones are partly lost; checked studies trace under half to an unresolved V gene and leave the rest unexplained. Within this sample are some 85,000 clones, with over 90% of them counted one time only. Of the sample, about 0.39% is held by the ten largest clones. Sequenced input: T cells isolated from PBMCs. The receptors shown here come from a human donor in good health.

The genes are TRBV5-1 and TRBJ1-5; TRBD1 matches 8 bases. Germline loops: CDR1 SGHRS, CDR2 YFSETQ. This CDR3 is built from 15 residues. Germline trimming cut 3 bases from V and 5 bases from J; bases unmatched to any gene: 7. The CDR3 region is CASSWTTGADQPQHF. CDR3 sequence (DNA): TGCGCCAGCAGCTGGACGACAGGGGCGGATCAGCCCCAGCATTTT.

This chain joins TRBV2 and TRBJ2-7; no reliable D call. V was pared by 11 bases and J by 2 bases, with 13 bases between. Germline V CDR1 and CDR2: SNHLY, FYNNEI. The CDR3 loop spans 12 amino acids. CDR3 in amino acids: CAARDGAYEQYF. The DNA of the CDR3 is TGTGCCGCACGAGACGGAGCCTACGAGCAGTACTTC.

This chain connects TRBV7-9 to TRBJ1-1; 7 bases are shared with TRBD1. The CDR3 consists of 14 residues. Germline V lookup: CDR1 SEHNR, CDR2 FQNEAQ (reference sequence). J gave up 5 bases and V 2 bases, and 5 bases lay outside the gene matches. The DNA for the CDR3 is TGTGCCAGCAGCTTACTTGTCAGGGGGACTGAAGCTTTCTTT. The encoded protein is CASSLLVRGTEAFF. The full variable domain, in which reference TRBV7-9 and TRBJ1-1 provide the parts outside the CDR3, is DTGVSQNPRHKITKRGQNVTFRCDPISEHNRLYWYRQTLGQGPEFLTYFQNEAQLEKSRLLSDRFSAERPKGSFSTLEIQRTEQGDSAMYLCASSLLVRGTEAFFGQGTRLTVV.

This sequence joins TRBV6-5 and TRBJ2-5, with a tentative D call TRBD2 (5 bases). Trimming pared 5 bases from V and 5 bases from J, leaving 9 bases between. Germline values: CDR1 MNHEY, CDR2 SVGAGI. The CDR3 totals 12 residues. The CDR3 sequence is CASSRDGETQYF. The CDR3 DNA is TGTGCCAGCAGTCGGGATGGGGAGACCCAGTACTTC.

The CDR3 sequence is CASSAASGRAHEQYF. In nucleotides, the CDR3 is TGCGCCAGCAGTGCCGCTAGCGGGAGAGCCCACGAGCAGTACTTC. The rearrangement uses TRBV10-1 and TRBJ2-7; TRBD2 matches at 10 bases. In germline, CDR1 is WNHNN, CDR2 SYGVQD (reference sequence). The V segment lost 4 bases and the J segment 5 bases; nucleotides outside the gene matches: 8. The CDR3 totals 15 residues.

The chain has TRBV28 and TRBJ1-1, with a weak D call TRBD1 (6 bases). Germline V gene lookup returns CDR1 MDHEN and CDR2 SYDVKM. The CDR3 consists of 14 residues. Trimming shortened V by 5 bases and J by 0 bases, and 10 bases separated the two germline ends. The DNA for the CDR3 is TGTGCCAGCAGTACAGGGTTCATGAACACTGAAGCTTTCTTT. This encodes CASSTGFMNTEAFF.

J is TRBJ1-3 and V is TRBV5-1, with D possibly matching TRBD1 (6 bases). V shed 4 bases and J shed 2 bases, with 16 bases lying between them. Per germline, CDR1 SGHRS and CDR2 YFSETQ. CDR3 length: 16 residues. CDR3 residues: CASSPPGSGAGNTIYF. CDR3 coding DNA: TGCGCCAGCAGCCCGCCGGGGTCAGGGGCTGGAAACACCATATATTTT.

The J gene is TRBJ2-1, the V gene TRBV10-1, with 10 bases aligning to TRBD2. CDR1 is WNHNN, CDR2 SYGVQD, per germline (reference sequence). V dropped 0 bases and J dropped 4; count of bases not matched to a gene: 3. The CDR3 consists of 16 residues. In DNA, the CDR3 is TGCGCCAGCAGTGAGTCAACTAGCGGGATTTACAATGAGCAGTTCTTC. Its protein is CASSESTSGIYNEQFF.

The chain links TRBV27 to TRBJ1-1, with 7 bases lining up with TRBD1. The CDR3 is 14 residues long. From germline, CDR1 is MNHEY and CDR2 SMNVEV (reference sequence). With V trimmed by 4 bases and J by 5 bases, 7 bases remained unmatched. CDR3 sequence reads: CASSWAQGVTEAFF. In DNA form, the CDR3 reads TGTGCCAGCAGTTGGGCCCAGGGGGTGACTGAAGCTTTCTTT.

The chain couples TRBV29-1 to TRBJ2-1; 7 bases fit TRBD2. Losses at the gene ends were 7 bases for V and 6 bases for J; bases not matched to a gene: 3. Germline CDR1 and CDR2: SQVTM and ANQGSEA. The CDR3 consists of 11 residues. This chain's CDR3 is CSGGLSNEQFF. CDR3 coding DNA: TGCAGCGGGGGACTATCCAATGAGCAGTTCTTC.

This clone was observed once. The chain employs TRBV9 and TRBJ1-2; 7 nucleotides agree with TRBD1. CDR3 length equals 14 residues. Trimming at V came to 3 bases and at J to 4 bases, leaving 6 bases not matched to a gene. Looked up from germline, CDR1 is SGDLS and CDR2 is YYNGEE. CDR3 nucleotide sequence: TGTGCCAGCAGCGGATCCCAGGGGGTCTATGGCTACACCTTC. It translates to CASSGSQGVYGYTF.

The genes are TRBV27 and TRBJ1-5, with D maybe TRBD1 (5 bases). V dropped 6 bases and J dropped 0 bases, with 9 bases sitting between them. The V gene's germline CDR1 is MNHEY and CDR2 SMNVEV (reference sequence). CDR3 size: 14 residues. CDR3 loop: CASRGPASNQPQHF. Written as DNA, the CDR3 is TGTGCCAGCAGGGGGCCGGCTAGCAATCAGCCCCAGCATTTT.

CDR3 DNA sequence: TGCAGCGTTACCAGGGTCTACAATGAGCAGTTCTTC. It codes for CSVTRVYNEQFF. The chain couples TRBV29-1 to TRBJ2-1; tentative D call: TRBD1 (5 bases). The germline V gene encodes CDR1 SQVTM and CDR2 ANQGSEA. The CDR3 has 12 residues. V lost 5 bases and J lost 3, with 8 bases in between.

The chain uses TRBV6-5 and TRBJ1-1; D is perhaps TRBD1 (5 bases). Germline CDR1 reads MNHEY; CDR2 reads SVGAGI. This CDR3 contains 16 residues. V dropped 4 bases and J dropped 1 base, with 16 bases sitting between them. The CDR3 reads CASSSLREGQNTEAFF. The CDR3 DNA follows: TGTGCCAGCAGTTCTCTCAGGGAAGGTCAGAACACTGAAGCTTTCTTT.

The rearrangement joins TRBV27 to TRBJ1-5, with 7 bases fitting TRBD1. The CDR3 runs 15 residues. Germline V gene data show CDR1 as MNHEY and CDR2 as SMNVEV (reference sequence). The junction had 2 bases not matched to a gene; V was cut back by 0 bases and J by 3 bases. In DNA, the CDR3 is TGTGCCAGCAGTTTATCCAGGGGGTTCAATCAGCCCCAGCATTTT. It yields the protein CASSLSRGFNQPQHF.

V is TRBV27 and J is TRBJ2-7, with D perhaps matching TRBD2 (5 bases). Germline V gene sequence: CDR1 MNHEY, CDR2 SMNVEV (reference sequence). Trimming took 6 bases from V and 2 from J, leaving 11 bases between them. The CDR3 extends over 13 amino acids. The CDR3 DNA reads TGTGCCAGCAGCTCTAGCCAGACCTACGAGCAGTACTTC. Translated, it gives CASSSSQTYEQYF.

The gene calls are TRBV28 and TRBJ2-7, with 12 positions matching TRBD1. Germline V CDR1 and CDR2: MDHEN, SYDVKM. The CDR3 runs 18 residues. The J segment lost 3 bases and the V segment lost 3 bases, leaving 12 bases of the junction unmatched. As DNA, the CDR3 is TGTGCCAGCAGTTTTTCGGGGACAGGGGGCCCCTTCCGCTACGAGCAGTACTTC. Protein product: CASSFSGTGGPFRYEQYF.

The chain uses TRBV2 and TRBJ2-2, with 8 positions matching TRBD2. Germline CDR1 SNHLY, CDR2 FYNNEI. With 6 bases clipped from V and 6 bases from J, the junction kept 3 bases outside the gene matches. The CDR3 has 13 amino acids. The CDR3 is CASRREGSGELFF. The CDR3 coding sequence is TGTGCCAGCAGACGGGAGGGATCCGGGGAGCTGTTTTTT.

V usage is TRBV5-1 and J usage is TRBJ2-3, with 7 bases aligning to TRBD2. The germline V gene encodes CDR1 SGHRS and CDR2 YFSETQ. The CDR3 runs to 13 residues. The trim removed 5 bases at V and 5 bases at J, leaving 5 bases unmatched. DNA of the CDR3: TGCGCCAGCAGGGCGGGAGCTGGAGATACGCAGTATTTT. This encodes CASRAGAGDTQYF. Based on the CDR3 plus reference TRBV5-1 and TRBJ2-3, the full variable domain is KAGVTQTPRYLIKTRGQQVTLSCSPISGHRSVSWYQQTPGQGLQFLFEYFSETQRNKGNFPGRFSGRQFSNSRSEMNVSTLELGDSALYLCASRAGAGDTQYFGPGTRLTVL.

The chain combines TRBV29-1 with TRBJ2-1; D is perhaps TRBD2 (6 bases). Trimming removed 7 bases from V and 6 bases from J, with 7 bases in between. The CDR3 sequence is 10 residues long. The germline V gene has CDR1 SQVTM and CDR2 ANQGSEA. CDR3: CSGTINEQFF. The CDR3 DNA is TGCAGCGGGACTATCAATGAGCAGTTCTTC.

This CDR3 is CASSFQSGGPDTQYF. In DNA, the CDR3 is TGTGCCAGCAGTTTTCAGAGCGGGGGGCCAGATACGCAGTATTTT. The chain uses TRBV28 and TRBJ2-3, with TRBD2 identical over 9 bases. Looked up from germline, CDR1 is MDHEN and CDR2 is SYDVKM. Losses at the gene ends were 3 bases for V and 4 bases for J; bases not matched to a gene: 5. The CDR3 covers 15 residues.

The V call is TRBV5-1, the J call TRBJ1-1, with D possibly TRBD1 on 5 matching bases. CDR1 and CDR2 from the germline V gene are SGHRS and YFSETQ. The CDR3 has 13 residues. The V and J ends lost 5 bases and 1 base respectively, with 9 bases between them. As DNA, the CDR3 is TGCGCCAGCAGAGGGGAGGGGAACACTGAAGCTTTCTTT. It is translated as CASRGEGNTEAFF.

The chain recombines TRBV10-3 with TRBJ2-1, with D possibly being TRBD2 (5 bases). Germline V gene lookup returns CDR1 ENHRY and CDR2 SYGVKD. Trimming removed 0 bases from V and 2 bases from J, with 11 bases in between. The CDR3 contains 16 residues. In DNA form, the CDR3 reads TGTGCCATCAGTGAGTCCTGGGAGTCTACCTACAATGAGCAGTTCTTC. Translating gives CAISESWESTYNEQFF.

This chain uses TRBV15 with TRBJ2-5; 9 nucleotides agree with TRBD2. V gave up 3 bases and J gave up 7 bases; unmatched junction bases: 9. The germline V gene has CDR1 LNHNV and CDR2 YYDKDF (reference sequence). The CDR3 consists of 15 residues. CDR3 region: CATSSPAGGRVTQYF. In nucleotides, the CDR3 is TGTGCCACCAGCAGTCCTGCGGGGGGGCGCGTGACCCAGTACTTC.

This clone was observed once. This chain links TRBV5-1 with TRBJ2-1, with D unresolved. In germline, CDR1 is SGHRS, CDR2 YFSETQ. CDR3 length equals 12 residues. V shed 2 bases and J shed 9 bases, with 9 bases lying between them. The CDR3 sequence is CASSLFLREQFF. For the CDR3, the DNA is TGCGCCAGCAGCTTATTCCTGCGTGAGCAGTTCTTC.

This clone appeared once. CDR3 sequence (DNA): TGTGCCAGCAGGCGAGGACTAGCAGAGAACAATGAGCAGTTCTTC. It yields the protein CASRRGLAENNEQFF. The chain employs TRBV6-5 and TRBJ2-1, with 8 bases identical to TRBD2. With V trimmed by 6 bases and J by 5 bases, 9 bases remained unmatched. Germline-derived CDR1 and CDR2 are MNHEY and SVGAGI. The CDR3 has 15 residues.